The subject of this entry is one T cell receptor (beta chain). This entry comes from a study of radiation and T cells in renal cell carcinoma. Time point given: blood 4 weeks post-SBRT, at nephrectomy. Described treatment: 15 Gy SBRT to primary tumor, nephrectomy 4 weeks later. Assay used: immunoSEQ multiplex PCR; TCRdb lists only in-frame clones, some missing. This table holds about 83,000 clones, 70% to 90% found once. The CDR3 is 14 residues long. CDR1 and CDR2 (germline): MNHNS, SASEGT. V gave up 7 bases and J gave up 0 bases; unmatched junction bases: 5. V is TRBV6-1 and J is TRBJ1-1; 7 nucleotides agree with TRBD1. Specimen: blood, collected from a patient whose treatment included radiotherapy and nephrectomy. The receptor was isolated from a woman aged 55-70 years with renal cell carcinoma. The CDR3 region is CASTNRGMNTEAFF. DNA of the CDR3: TGTGCCAGCACCAACAGGGGAATGAACACTGAAGCTTTCTTT.